A single TCR beta chain is shown here with its context. The data derive from a study of blood T cell repertoires in COVID-19. Whole-study context: Italy, Spain and the United States were the sources of the convalescent and acute COVID-19 samples.

This CDR3 region has 15 residues. CDR1 and CDR2 (germline): SGHAT, FQNNGV. Trimming shortened V by 0 bases and J by 7 bases, and 16 bases separated the two germline ends. The participants were between roughly 18 and 90 years old and came from fewer than 25 US areas. Per the original methods: Nucleated cell counts were estimated from reference gene primer amplification. Some clones are missing from TCRdb's copy, which holds only in-frame ones; the method was immunoSEQ multiplex PCR. That table supplies the V and J calls and clone size; D and trimming were determined from the DNA. Among over 250,000 clones listed, around 83% were seen once.

The chain combines TRBV11-2 with TRBJ2-7; D may be TRBD2 (6 bases). Sample: PBMCs or T cells enriched from blood (not recorded which). This clonotype was obtained from a man aged 40-55 years who had been exposed to COVID-19. CDR3 nucleotides: TGTGCCAGCAGCTTAGAAATCCGGGAAGGAGGGGAGCAGTACTTC. It specifies CASSLEIREGGEQYF.